This T cell receptor (beta chain) was sequenced in a study of blood T cells in healthy people across ages. A second 7 to 11 cycle PCR used barcoded and J-beta primers. TCRdb ran MiXCR on the 5' RACE reads and lists one entry per CDR3 protein. The repertoire holds some 670,000 distinct CDR3 sequences, about 51% seen once, with around an eighth in the top ten. This clonotype was detected only a few times. Germline V CDR1 and CDR2: DFQATT, SNEGSKA (reference sequence). Trimming removed 3 bases from V and 4 bases from J; junction bases left unmatched: 6. CDR3 length equals 14 residues. Sequenced input: blood. The rearrangement uses TRBV20-1 and TRBJ1-1; 9 nucleotides agree with TRBD1. The receptor was derived from an elderly woman in good health. This CDR3 reads CSASLGQGVTEAFF. DNA of the CDR3: TGCAGTGCTAGCCTGGGACAGGGTGTCACTGAAGCTTTCTTT.